Detailed here is one T cell receptor beta chain. Its antigen is as yet unknown. Sequencing was performed with immunoSEQ multiplex PCR; in TCRdb, only in-frame clones are kept and a portion is missing. The repertoire holds 90,000 to 130,000 clones, with about 82% as singletons. These data come from a study of T cell responses to AZD1222 COVID-19 vaccine. Study-level points and caveats: Most donors were white British, females outnumbered males, and clonal diversity was possibly underestimated. Sampling captured repertoires only after the peak T cell response.

CDR3 size: 16 residues. CDR1 is SGHVS, CDR2 FNYEAQ, per germline. The ends were cut back, 5 bases at V and 0 bases at J, with 11 bases in the middle. Material: peripheral blood, obtained on day 0 of AZD1222 vaccination. This receptor was obtained from an adult in good health. The rearrangement joins TRBV7-6 to TRBJ2-6; D is perhaps TRBD1 or TRBD2 (5 bases each). CDR3 nucleotide sequence: TGTGCCAGCAGCCCGGGACGGAGCTCTGGGGCCAACGTCCTGACTTTC. Translating gives CASSPGRSSGANVLTF.